This entry describes one T cell receptor (beta chain). The data belong to a study of blood T cell repertoires in COVID-19. Study at large: The study drew acute and convalescent COVID-19 samples from the United States, Italy and Spain. From T cells, B-cell-depleted T cells, or PBMCs came the material, which was cDNA or gDNA.

Germline V lookup: CDR1 KGHSH, CDR2 LQKENI. V shed 0 bases, J shed 5 bases, and the junction held 1 base outside the gene matches. CDR3 length: 14 amino acids. Original processing methods: Counts of nucleated cells, estimated from reference gene primer amplification, were obtained. Generated by immunoSEQ multiplex PCR, the TCRdb table keeps only in-frame clones and is missing some. The DNA was the basis for D and trimming; V, J and clone size are from that table. The repertoire includes about 200,000 clones, 75% to 95% of them detected once, and 0.53% sits in the top ten. The genes are TRBV18 and TRBJ2-1, with TRBD1 identical over 7 bases. The receptor's source is a man aged 50 to 59 with acute or convalescent COVID-19. Source material: peripheral blood. The CDR3 region is CASSPPDRHNEQFF. CDR3 nucleotides: TGTGCCAGCTCACCACCGGACAGGCACAATGAGCAGTTCTTC.